This T cell receptor beta chain stems from a study of OX40 agonist ivuxolimab in advanced cancers. In the study overall: Partial responses, seen in three patients, involved one hepatocellular carcinoma and two cutaneous melanomas.

Repertoires were generated with immunoSEQ multiplex PCR, while TCRdb's copy carries only in-frame clones and drops some. Of some 21,000 clones detected, around 83% appear once; the ten largest clones hold roughly 29%. V dropped 5 bases and J dropped 0; count of bases not matched to a gene: 9. CDR3 length: 17 residues. CDR1 SQVTM and CDR2 ANQGSEA come from the germline V gene. General study results and limits: The mean number of expanded clones was higher in CD8+ T cells than in CD4+. Within 6 weeks, CD4+ and CD8+ blood T cells expanded clonally at 0.1 to 3.0 mg/kg.

As regards this clone: What it binds is unknown.

Patients with autoimmune history or systemic immunosuppression were excluded. The chain recombines TRBV29-1 with TRBJ2-3; 12 bases fit TRBD2. The material was CD4+ or CD8+ T cells sorted from blood, obtained in a trial of the OX40 agonist ivuxolimab. This TCR came from an adult with an advanced solid tumor such as melanoma, head and neck, liver or kidney cancer. The CDR3 sequence: CSVPGWLAGGSTDTQYF. The CDR3, as DNA: TGCAGCGTTCCCGGATGGCTAGCGGGAGGGAGCACAGATACGCAGTATTTT.